The 3 T cell receptor beta chains below all came from one sample that was sequenced in a study of T cell responses to AZD1222 COVID-19 vaccine. Assay used: immunoSEQ multiplex PCR; TCRdb lists only in-frame clones, some missing. The sample shows 85,000 to 130,000 clones, around 87% of them seen only once. The specimen was peripheral blood, collected on day 0 of AZD1222 vaccination. The receptors here all came from an adult in good health.

V usage is TRBV12-3 or TRBV12-4 and J usage is TRBJ2-2; no clear D gene. The CDR3 contains 13 residues. The V end lost 1 base, the J end lost 8 bases, and 8 bases lay between the germline ends. CDR3 DNA sequence: TGTGCCAGCAGTTTAGATCTAAGGGGGGAGCTGTTTTTT. This codes for CASSLDLRGELFF.

The chain links TRBV3-1 (or the pseudogene TRBV3-2) to TRBJ2-7; perhaps TRBD1 as D (6 bases). V lost 3 bases and J 3 bases, leaving 9 bases between the germline ends. The germline V gene encodes CDR1 LGHDT and CDR2 YNNKEL (reference sequence). This CDR3 spans 13 amino acids. The CDR3 spells CASSQTQGYEQYF. In DNA, the CDR3 is TGTGCCAGCAGCCAGACACAGGGCTACGAGCAGTACTTC.

The chain carries TRBV11-1 and TRBJ1-1; D gene unclear. The CDR3 extends over 13 amino acids. Germline V CDR1 and CDR2: SGHAT, FQDESV (reference sequence). Trimming stripped 2 bases from V and 1 base from J, with 5 bases between. DNA for the CDR3: TGTGCCAGCAGCTTATGGGGGAACACTGAAGCTTTCTTT. Protein sequence: CASSLWGNTEAFF.